The 30 T cell receptor beta chains listed next were all sequenced from one sample in a study of Ad26.COV2.S vaccination and SARS-CoV-2 variants. Indicated treatment: some 20 received Ad26.COV2.S at low or high dose, single or two shots; about 5 received placebo; per-sample allocation not given. The study sampled participants on day 63 after the first vaccine or placebo injection. Produced via immunoSEQ multiplex PCR; TCRdb's table is partial and in-frame only. The table shows about 350,000 clones, with 80% to 90% occurring only once. The material sequenced was peripheral blood, taken in a trial of Ad26.COV2.S vaccine versus placebo. The receptors stem from a person between 18 and 59 years old who received the Ad26.COV2.S COVID-19 vaccine or a placebo.

This clone showed up just once. The V gene is TRBV18, the J gene TRBJ2-1; D tentatively reads TRBD1 or TRBD2 (5 bases each). Germline CDR1 is KGHSH and CDR2 is LQKENI. Between the trimmed V and J ends, which lost 1 base and 1 base, there was a span of 11 bases. The CDR3 is 16 residues long. In DNA, the CDR3 is TGTGCCAGCTCACCACTGATGGGGGAGTCCTACAATGAGCAGTTCTTC. Protein sequence: CASSPLMGESYNEQFF.

The chain is built from TRBV14 and TRBJ1-2, with D perhaps matching TRBD1 (5 bases). V was shortened by 3 bases and J by 2 bases, with 13 bases between the two germline ends. Germline values: CDR1 SGHDN, CDR2 FVKESK. The CDR3 contains 15 residues. CDR3 residues: CASSHRDAPNYGYTF. CDR3 nucleotides: TGTGCCAGCAGCCACCGGGACGCGCCAAACTATGGCTACACCTTC.

This clone came up a few times. This chain joins TRBV7-3 and TRBJ2-1; 13 bases are a match to TRBD2. V lost 4 bases and J lost 8; bases outside the gene matches: 2. CDR3 length: 14 amino acids. Germline V gene data show CDR1 as SGHTA and CDR2 as FQGTGA. In DNA, the CDR3 is TGTGCCAGCAGCTCGACTAGCGGGAGGTATGAGCAGTTCTTC. Encoded protein: CASSSTSGRYEQFF.

The chain is built from TRBV6-7 and TRBJ2-7; 7 nucleotides agree with TRBD1. TRBV6-7 is known as an ORF, though its function is uncertain. V shed 4 bases, J shed 2 bases, and the junction held 2 bases outside the gene matches. The CDR3 is made up of 13 amino acids. The DNA of the CDR3 is TGTGCCAGCAGTTGGGACAGAGCCTACGAGCAGTACTTC. Translated: CASSWDRAYEQYF.

This clone has a handful of counts. J is TRBJ2-7 and V is TRBV19; TRBD1 might be the D (5 bases). CDR3 length: 12 residues. CDR1 and CDR2 (germline): LNHDA, SQIVND (reference sequence). The germline V and J ends were trimmed by 7 bases and 3 bases, with 10 bases remaining between them. The CDR3 DNA reads as TGTGCCAGTAAAACAGGCAACTACGAGCAGTACTTC. It yields the protein CASKTGNYEQYF. Together with reference TRBV19 and TRBJ2-7, the CDR3 gives the full variable domain: DGGITQSPKYLFRKEGQNVTLSCEQNLNHDAMYWYRQDPGQGLRLIYYSQIVNDFQKGDIAEGYSVSREKKESFPLTVTSAQKNPTAFYLCASKTGNYEQYFGPGTRLTVT.

The V gene is TRBV9, the J gene TRBJ2-7; 8 nucleotides agree with TRBD1. This CDR3 has 14 residues. Germline CDR1 and CDR2: SGDLS and YYNGEE. Trimming removed 3 bases from V and 1 base from J; junction bases left unmatched: 3. As DNA, the CDR3 is TGTGCCAGCAGCGGTCGGGACAGGTCCTACGAGCAGTACTTC. It yields the protein CASSGRDRSYEQYF.

The chain uses TRBV28 and TRBJ2-5; tentative D call: TRBD2 (6 bases). CDR3 size: 14 residues. In germline, CDR1 is MDHEN, CDR2 SYDVKM. Trimming stripped 9 bases from V and 1 base from J, with 15 bases between. The CDR3, as DNA: TGTGCCAGTAACAGGAGGGGCACCCAAGAGACCCAGTACTTC. Residues: CASNRRGTQETQYF.

CDR3 nucleotides: TGTGCCAGCAGCTTCGAAGGTTCCTATGGCTACACCTTC. Its translation: CASSFEGSYGYTF. This chain joins TRBV7-9 and TRBJ1-2; D unresolved. Germline CDR1 SEHNR, CDR2 FQNEAQ (reference sequence). Trimming took off 3 bases at V and 4 bases at J, with 9 bases between the two ends. The CDR3 spans 13 residues. The complete variable domain, with remaining parts taken from reference TRBV7-9 and TRBJ1-2, reads DTGVSQNPRHKITKRGQNVTFRCDPISEHNRLYWYRQTLGQGPEFLTYFQNEAQLEKSRLLSDRFSAERPKGSFSTLEIQRTEQGDSAMYLCASSFEGSYGYTFGSGTRLTVV.

This chain uses TRBV27 with TRBJ2-7, with a possible D match to TRBD1 (5 bases). The CDR3 extends over 13 amino acids. V lost 3 bases and J 6 bases, leaving 12 bases between the germline ends. Germline assignment: CDR1 MNHEY and CDR2 SMNVEV (reference sequence). The CDR3 protein is CASSLIGAVEQYF. The DNA of the CDR3 is TGTGCCAGCAGTTTGATAGGGGCTGTCGAGCAGTACTTC.

The chain joins TRBV7-6 to TRBJ2-7; either TRBD1 or TRBD2 may supply D (5 bases each). V lost 5 bases to trimming and J lost 0 bases, with 17 bases between them. This CDR3 comprises 16 residues. The germline V gene has CDR1 SGHVS and CDR2 FNYEAQ. The DNA of the CDR3 is TGTGCCAGCAGCCCGGGGCACTCTAAGGTCTCCTACGAGCAGTACTTC. Translation: CASSPGHSKVSYEQYF.

The chain employs TRBV14 and TRBJ2-7; 8 positions match TRBD1. Germline V gene lookup returns CDR1 SGHDN and CDR2 FVKESK. This CDR3 is 12 amino acids long. V shed 4 bases and J 6 bases; nucleotides not matched to a gene: 2. The CDR3 spells CASSPGGGEQYF. DNA for the CDR3: TGTGCCAGCAGCCCAGGGGGCGGCGAGCAGTACTTC.

The gene calls are TRBV5-4 and TRBJ2-7, with 11 bases fitting TRBD2. There are 16 residues in the CDR3. Trimming at V came to 5 bases and at J to 3 bases, leaving 10 bases not matched to a gene. Germline V lookup: CDR1 SGHNT, CDR2 YYREEE (reference sequence). The CDR3 reads CASSLLAGGPSYEQYF. CDR3 bases: TGTGCCAGCAGTTTATTAGCGGGGGGGCCTAGCTACGAGCAGTACTTC. The full variable domain, rest sourced from reference TRBV5-4 and TRBJ2-7, is ETGVTQSPTHLIKTRGQQVTLRCSSQSGHNTVSWYQQALGQGPQFIFQYYREEENGRGNFPPRFSGLQFPNYSSELNVNALELDDSALYLCASSLLAGGPSYEQYFGPGTRLTVT.

The chain is built from TRBV6-6 and TRBJ1-2; D not resolved. Germline CDR1 is MNHNY and CDR2 is SVGAGI (reference sequence). V dropped 8 bases and J dropped 4 bases, with 14 bases sitting between them. CDR3 size: 13 residues. CDR3 sequence: CASRRYRGYGYTF. In DNA form, the CDR3 reads TGTGCCAGCCGTCGGTATCGCGGCTATGGCTACACCTTC.

The chain employs TRBV29-1 and TRBJ1-1, with 7 bases aligning to TRBD1. V was clipped by 7 bases and J by 3 bases; unmatched bases: 5. The germline V gene encodes CDR1 SQVTM and CDR2 ANQGSEA. The CDR3 has 12 residues. For the CDR3, the DNA is TGCAGCGCCACAGGGGAGTACACTGAAGCTTTCTTT. Translation: CSATGEYTEAFF.

The chain has TRBV4-1 and TRBJ1-2; 9 bases map to TRBD1. The V gene's germline CDR1 is MGHRA and CDR2 YSYEKL. Losses at the gene ends were 2 bases for V and 6 bases for J; bases not matched to a gene: 7. The CDR3 contains 15 residues. The CDR3 here is CASSQPRQGVDGYTF. Here the CDR3 DNA reads TGCGCCAGCAGCCAACCGCGACAGGGGGTTGATGGCTACACCTTC.

The chain couples TRBV10-3 to TRBJ2-3; possibly TRBD2 for D (5 bases). The V gene's germline CDR1 is ENHRY and CDR2 SYGVKD. With 3 bases removed from V and 3 bases from J, the gap between germline ends came to 13 bases. This CDR3 contains 15 residues. CDR3 in DNA: TGTGCCATCAGTGATCCCCGGGGTGGTACAGATACGCAGTATTTT. This codes for CAISDPRGGTDTQYF.

The V call is TRBV11-1, the J call TRBJ1-2; D is ambiguous. The CDR3 length is 12 residues. Germline V gene sequence: CDR1 SGHAT, CDR2 FQDESV (reference sequence). Trimming stripped 4 bases from V and 1 base from J, with 4 bases between. The DNA for the CDR3 is TGTGCCAGCAGCTCTTATAACTATGGCTACACCTTC. Its translation is CASSSYNYGYTF.

This rearrangement joins TRBV6-2 or TRBV6-3 to TRBJ1-4, with D maybe TRBD1 (6 bases). The germline CDR1 and CDR2 sequences are MNHEY and SVGEGT. With 2 bases removed from V and 4 bases from J, the gap between germline ends came to 14 bases. The CDR3 length is 16 residues. CDR3 protein: CASSYPDRRRNEKLFF. The CDR3 DNA sequence: TGTGCCAGCAGTTACCCTGACAGGCGCCGTAATGAAAAACTGTTTTTT.

This clone turned up a few times. This chain connects TRBV7-2 to TRBJ2-2, with 9 positions matching TRBD2. Germline CDR1 reads SGHTA; CDR2 reads FQGNSA. This CDR3 has 14 amino acids. The V and J ends lost 8 bases and 2 bases, in that order; junction bases with no gene match: 3. CDR3 residues: CASPGLANTGELFF. CDR3 coding DNA: TGTGCCAGCCCGGGACTAGCTAACACCGGGGAGCTGTTTTTT.

This clone was observed a single time. The rearrangement links TRBV28 to TRBJ1-5; D gene ambiguous. Per the germline V gene, CDR1 is MDHEN and CDR2 is SYDVKM. Trimming took 8 bases from V and 3 from J, leaving 8 bases between them. CDR3 length: 12 amino acids. The CDR3 region is CASQETNQPQHF. In nucleotides, the CDR3 is TGTGCCAGCCAGGAAACCAATCAGCCCCAGCATTTT. Complete variable domain (other parts from reference TRBV28 and TRBJ1-5): DVKVTQSSRYLVKRTGEKVFLECVQDMDHENMFWYRQDPGLGLRLIYFSYDVKMKEKGDIPEGYSVSREKKERFSLILESASTNQTSMYLCASQETNQPQHFGDGTRLSIL.

The chain combines TRBV5-1 with TRBJ1-4; 11 nucleotides match TRBD1. The germline V gene encodes CDR1 SGHRS and CDR2 YFSETQ. The ends lost 2 bases at V and 3 bases at J; junction bases unmatched: 3. CDR3 length: 16 residues. The DNA for the CDR3 is TGCGCCAGCAGCTTTCGGACAGGGGGCCCTAATGAAAAACTGTTTTTT. It specifies CASSFRTGGPNEKLFF.

This chain links TRBV9 with TRBJ1-1; D gene ambiguous. CDR3 length equals 15 residues. With 4 bases removed from V and 1 base from J, the gap between germline ends came to 14 bases. Looked up from germline, CDR1 is SGDLS and CDR2 is YYNGEE. The CDR3 DNA is TGTGCCAGCAGCTCAATGAGGGCGGGGAACACTGAAGCTTTCTTT. Translated: CASSSMRAGNTEAFF.

This clone was detected once. V gene TRBV28 combines with J gene TRBJ2-3; perhaps TRBD1 as D (6 bases). Per germline, CDR1 MDHEN and CDR2 SYDVKM. Trimming stripped 6 bases from V and 4 bases from J, with 8 bases between. The CDR3 length is 12 residues. The CDR3 DNA sequence: TGTGCCAGCAGCAAGGGGGCAGATACGCAGTATTTT. It specifies CASSKGADTQYF.

V and J are TRBV6-4 and TRBJ1-1, with TRBD1 identical over 10 bases. V dropped 6 bases and J dropped 11; count of bases not matched to a gene: 9. CDR1 MRHNA and CDR2 SNTAGT come from the germline V gene. The CDR3 is 13 residues long. DNA for the CDR3: TGTGCCAGCAGCGAGACAGGGGGCGATGGGGCTTTCTTT. It translates to CASSETGGDGAFF.

This rearrangement joins TRBV7-6 to TRBJ1-5, with 10 bases lining up with TRBD1. Trimming removed 5 bases from V and 3 bases from J; junction bases left unmatched: 7. Germline-derived CDR1 and CDR2 are SGHVS and FNYEAQ. CDR3 length: 16 residues. Written as DNA, the CDR3 is TGTGCCAGCAGCCTAGGACAGGGGGACCTCAATCAGCCCCAGCATTTT. Protein sequence: CASSLGQGDLNQPQHF.

The rearrangement uses TRBV2 and TRBJ2-2; the match to TRBD1 covers 7 bases. This CDR3 comprises 15 residues. Per germline, CDR1 SNHLY and CDR2 FYNNEI. J gave up 0 bases and V 5 bases, and 3 bases lay outside the gene matches. In DNA form, the CDR3 reads TGTGCCAGCAGTAACAGGGGACCGAACACCGGGGAGCTGTTTTTT. Protein: CASSNRGPNTGELFF.

This sequence joins TRBV7-2 and TRBJ2-1, with 11 bases aligning to TRBD2. The germline gives CDR1 SGHTA, CDR2 FQGNSA. The trim removed 5 bases at V and 4 bases at J, leaving 4 bases unmatched. The CDR3 is 15 residues long. CDR3 in amino acids: CASSRGTSGYNEQFF. In DNA, the CDR3 is TGTGCCAGCAGCAGAGGGACTAGCGGATACAATGAGCAGTTCTTC.

The chain is built from TRBV5-1 and TRBJ2-1, with D possibly matching TRBD2 (6 bases). Germline V CDR1 and CDR2: SGHRS, YFSETQ. V shed 3 bases and J shed 6 bases, with 22 bases lying between them. CDR3 length equals 17 residues. CDR3 DNA: TGCGCCAGCAGCTCAACCCCGGGACTCCTTTCTCCCAATGAGCAGTTCTTC. Translating it yields CASSSTPGLLSPNEQFF.

This chain links TRBV28 with TRBJ1-3; D is ambiguous. Trimming stripped 5 bases from V and 2 bases from J, with 19 bases between. CDR3 length: 17 residues. Germline V gene sequence: CDR1 MDHEN, CDR2 SYDVKM. The CDR3 DNA reads as TGTGCCAGCAGTCCCCGAGGAGGGAGAGAAGCTGGAAACACCATATATTTT. It is translated as CASSPRGGREAGNTIYF. The full variable domain, with the rest looked up from reference TRBV28 and TRBJ1-3, is DVKVTQSSRYLVKRTGEKVFLECVQDMDHENMFWYRQDPGLGLRLIYFSYDVKMKEKGDIPEGYSVSREKKERFSLILESASTNQTSMYLCASSPRGGREAGNTIYFGEGSWLTVV.

The CDR3 reads CAIRQVDEQYF. CDR3 DNA sequence: TGTGCCATTCGACAGGTGGACGAGCAGTACTTC. The chain uses TRBV10-3 and TRBJ2-7, with D perhaps matching TRBD1 (6 bases). V was clipped by 9 bases and J by 5 bases, with 11 bases between them. The CDR3 loop spans 11 amino acids. Germline V gene lookup returns CDR1 ENHRY and CDR2 SYGVKD.